A single sample gave rise to the 22 T cell receptor beta chains below, sequenced in a study of long-term antiretroviral therapy in people with HIV (dated by TCRdb to the early 2020s). The immunoSEQ hsTCRB v3.0 assay was used at survey level resolution to sequence the TRB variable region. What TCRdb holds here is the immuneACCESS table cut down to in-frame rearrangements. Part of the clones is not present; checked against another copy, under half of the missing clones reflect an unresolved V gene, and the others are unexplained. Present in this sample are about 38,000 clones, 75% to 90% of which were seen just once. The top ten constitute around 5% of the sample. The material sequenced was unsorted PBMCs, taken 1.5 years after starting antiretroviral therapy. The receptor source for this set is a man aged 18 to 30 with HIV.

This chain joins TRBV30 and TRBJ1-2; 7 bases agree with TRBD1. Germline V gene sequence: CDR1 GTSNPN, CDR2 SVGIG (reference sequence). The CDR3 runs 11 residues. CDR3 region: CAHQGGYGYTF. The CDR3 region has the DNA TGTGCTCACCAGGGGGGCTATGGCTACACCTTC.

V usage is TRBV28 and J usage is TRBJ2-1; TRBD2 agrees at 13 bases. CDR3 length: 15 amino acids. Germline V gene sequence: CDR1 MDHEN, CDR2 SYDVKM. V lost 5 bases to trimming and J lost 6 bases; unmatched junction nucleotides: 4. The CDR3 sequence: CASSPGLAGANEQFF. The CDR3 nucleotides read TGTGCCAGCAGTCCAGGACTAGCGGGAGCCAATGAGCAGTTCTTC.

The V gene is TRBV7-9, the J gene TRBJ2-1; tentatively, D is TRBD2 (5 bases). Germline V CDR1 and CDR2: SEHNR, FQNEAQ (reference sequence). CDR3 length: 18 residues. V was trimmed by 2 bases and J by 7 bases, leaving 24 bases between them. The CDR3 DNA sequence: TGTGCCAGCAGCTTAAGAGCCCGGTACGGGATTTTGGGGAATGAGCAGTTCTTC. This sequence encodes CASSLRARYGILGNEQFF.

This clone has just one count. The chain recombines TRBV2 with TRBJ1-5, with 8 bases identical to TRBD1. The CDR3 has 15 residues. Unmatched junction bases numbered 10, after V lost 8 bases and J lost 4 bases. Looked up from germline, CDR1 is SNHLY and CDR2 is FYNNEI. CDR3 nucleotides: TGTGCCAGCTCTGGACAGGGAGTTATTAATCAGCCCCAGCATTTT. Amino acid sequence: CASSGQGVINQPQHF.

This clone was seen more than once but under ten times. The chain recombines TRBV7-8 with TRBJ2-1, with TRBD2 as a possible D gene (5 bases). The CDR3 extends over 15 amino acids. Trimming left V 4 bases short and J 3 bases short, with 13 bases between. Germline lookup yields CDR1 SGHVS and CDR2 FQNEAQ. The CDR3 here is CASSSGRGGYNEQFF. The CDR3 nucleotides are TGTGCCAGCAGCTCCGGTCGGGGTGGCTACAATGAGCAGTTCTTC. The whole variable domain, filled in from reference TRBV7-8 and TRBJ2-1, reads GAGVSQSPRYKVAKRGQDVALRCDPISGHVSLFWYQQALGQGPEFLTYFQNEAQLDKSGLPSDRFFAERPEGSVSTLKIQRTQQEDSAVYLCASSSGRGGYNEQFFGPGTRLTVL.

The chain combines TRBV5-4 with TRBJ2-7; 8 positions match TRBD2. Per the germline V gene, CDR1 is SGHNT and CDR2 is YYREEE (reference sequence). J gave up 2 bases and V 4 bases, and 5 bases lay outside the gene matches. The CDR3 has 14 residues. As DNA, the CDR3 is TGTGCCAGCAGCCGGAGCGGGAGCACCTACGAGCAGTACTTC. This encodes CASSRSGSTYEQYF.

V gene TRBV7-2 combines with J gene TRBJ2-2, with a weak D call TRBD2 (6 bases). Trimming cost V 5 bases and J 5 bases, with 15 bases left between them. Per the germline V gene, CDR1 is SGHTA and CDR2 is FQGNSA. This CDR3 has 15 residues. The CDR3 DNA follows: TGTGCCAGCAGCCCCCCGCACCGGGGGACCGGGGAGCTGTTTTTT. Translation: CASSPPHRGTGELFF.

By sample share, this clone is large. This chain uses TRBV7-2 with TRBJ1-3, with no clear D. Germline values: CDR1 SGHTA, CDR2 FQGNSA. V lost 5 bases, J lost 9 bases, and 11 bases lay in between. CDR3 length: 12 residues. Written as DNA, the CDR3 is TGTGCCAGCAGCCCCTTCGGTTCCACCATATATTTT. This translates into CASSPFGSTIYF.

The rearrangement uses TRBV18 and TRBJ2-7; 10 bases are shared with TRBD1. Losses at the gene ends were 3 bases for V and 2 bases for J; bases not matched to a gene: 4. CDR3 size: 15 residues. CDR1 and CDR2 from the germline V gene are KGHSH and LQKENI. The CDR3 here is CASSPRDRGPYEQYF. The CDR3 DNA reads TGTGCCAGCTCACCCAGGGACAGGGGTCCCTACGAGCAGTACTTC.

In its sample, this clone was seen once. The V call is TRBV28, the J call TRBJ2-7; D is undetermined. Germline V gene sequence: CDR1 MDHEN, CDR2 SYDVKM. V was clipped by 5 bases and J by 6 bases, with 8 bases between them. The CDR3 runs 11 residues. CDR3 nucleotides: TGTGCCAGCAGTCCCCATCGCGAGCAGTACTTC. It codes for CASSPHREQYF.

The chain recombines TRBV7-9 with TRBJ2-1, with D unresolved. Germline lookup yields CDR1 SEHNR and CDR2 FQNEAQ (reference sequence). The CDR3 runs to 16 residues. V gave up 4 bases and J gave up 0 bases, with 13 bases separating them. DNA for the CDR3: TGTGCCAGCAGCTCCGGACGGCGGAGCTCCTACAATGAGCAGTTCTTC. Translating gives CASSSGRRSSYNEQFF.

The chain has TRBV18 and TRBJ2-1; D ambiguous. V shed 4 bases and J shed 4 bases, with 8 bases lying between them. This CDR3 is 13 amino acids long. Germline CDR1 KGHSH, CDR2 LQKENI. Here the CDR3 DNA reads TGTGCCAGCTCACAAGAAGTTTACAATGAGCAGTTCTTC. As protein: CASSQEVYNEQFF.

There are a few counts of this clone. This chain connects TRBV28 to TRBJ2-7; 7 bases fit TRBD2. With V trimmed by 6 bases and J by 7 bases, 15 bases remained unmatched. From germline, CDR1 is MDHEN and CDR2 SYDVKM. This CDR3 contains 15 residues. The chain's CDR3 is CASSPSTAGAREQYF. Written as DNA, the CDR3 is TGTGCCAGCAGCCCTTCGACGGCGGGAGCGCGGGAGCAGTACTTC.

DNA of the CDR3: TGTGCCAGCAGTTTAGGGCAGGGCGGCGTTCGCTTTGAAGCTTTCTTT. Its protein product is CASSLGQGGVRFEAFF. The chain employs TRBV27 and TRBJ1-1; tentative D call: TRBD1 (5 bases). V was pared by 2 bases and J by 7 bases, with 20 bases between. The germline gives CDR1 MNHEY, CDR2 SMNVEV (reference sequence). This CDR3 is 16 amino acids long.

The sample holds one count of this clone. V and J are TRBV5-6 and TRBJ2-3, with D unresolved. This CDR3 has 15 residues. Germline CDR1 reads SGHDT; CDR2 reads YYEEEE. V lost 4 bases to trimming and J lost 2 bases, with 14 bases between them. The CDR3 DNA reads as TGTGCCAGCAGCCCATTCACAGAGTTCACAGATACGCAGTATTTT. Encoded protein: CASSPFTEFTDTQYF.

CDR3 protein: CSVESSSIDGYTF. As DNA, the CDR3 is TGCAGCGTTGAGAGTTCCAGCATAGATGGCTACACCTTC. The V gene is TRBV29-1, the J gene TRBJ1-2; D uncertain. V dropped 3 bases and J dropped 6 bases, with 14 bases sitting between them. Germline V gives CDR1 SQVTM, CDR2 ANQGSEA. This CDR3 comprises 13 residues.

This clone has more than one count but fewer than ten. The CDR3 protein is CASKRPGHISYEQYF. The DNA of the CDR3 is TGTGCCAGTAAGAGACCGGGACACATCTCCTACGAGCAGTACTTC. The chain has TRBV28 and TRBJ2-7; perhaps TRBD1 as D (6 bases). This CDR3 contains 15 residues. The germline V gene has CDR1 MDHEN and CDR2 SYDVKM. Trimming removed 9 bases from V and 0 bases from J, with 18 bases in between.

In nucleotides, the CDR3 is TGTGCCAGCAGAAGCGGGGACAGACACTACGAGCAGTACTTC. Protein product: CASRSGDRHYEQYF. The chain is built from TRBV28 and TRBJ2-7, with D possibly called TRBD1 or TRBD2 (7 bases each). This CDR3 has 14 residues. V dropped 6 bases and J dropped 3 bases, with 15 bases sitting between them. Germline loops: CDR1 MDHEN, CDR2 SYDVKM.

This sequence joins TRBV19 and TRBJ1-2; maybe TRBD1 (5 bases). V was pared by 4 bases and J by 4 bases, with 10 bases between. Germline-derived CDR1 and CDR2 are LNHDA and SQIVND (reference sequence). CDR3 length equals 13 residues. CDR3 protein: CASSTQGPYGYTF. Written as DNA, the CDR3 is TGTGCCAGTAGTACGCAGGGCCCCTATGGCTACACCTTC.

This clone was picked up one time. V gene TRBV29-1 combines with J gene TRBJ1-1; maybe TRBD1 (5 bases). The CDR3 spans 15 residues. The germline V gene has CDR1 SQVTM and CDR2 ANQGSEA. Trimming shortened V by 5 bases and J by 1 base, and 17 bases separated the two germline ends. The CDR3 here is CSVQGWRGTNTEAFF. The DNA for the CDR3 is TGCAGCGTTCAGGGCTGGAGGGGTACGAACACTGAAGCTTTCTTT.

V gene TRBV19 combines with J gene TRBJ2-2; 10 bases match TRBD1. With V trimmed by 2 bases and J by 7 bases, 7 bases remained unmatched. The germline gives CDR1 LNHDA, CDR2 SQIVND (reference sequence). The CDR3 loop spans 16 amino acids. CDR3 bases: TGTGCCAGTAGTATAACCGGGACAGGGGTCGTCGGGGAGCTGTTTTTT. Translated, it gives CASSITGTGVVGELFF. The variable domain in full, completed from reference TRBV19 and TRBJ2-2, reads DGGITQSPKYLFRKEGQNVTLSCEQNLNHDAMYWYRQDPGQGLRLIYYSQIVNDFQKGDIAEGYSVSREKKESFPLTVTSAQKNPTAFYLCASSITGTGVVGELFFGEGSRLTVL.

The chain combines TRBV9 with TRBJ2-1; 10 nucleotides line up with TRBD2. The ends lost 3 bases at V and 5 bases at J; junction bases unmatched: 11. CDR3 length equals 17 residues. Looked up from germline, CDR1 is SGDLS and CDR2 is YYNGEE. The CDR3 DNA reads as TGTGCCAGCAGCGGGACGACTAGCGGGTGGGGGAACAATGAGCAGTTCTTC. The encoded protein is CASSGTTSGWGNNEQFF.